This T cell receptor beta chain was obtained from a study of T cell responses to AZD1222 COVID-19 vaccine. Overall study context: Second-dose intervals of approximately 4 or approximately 12 weeks were pooled. Overall study findings and caveats: Every sample of the repertoires postdated the peak T cell response. Targets within unmutated variant regions were reportedly found for nearly half of spike-specific TCRs. White British donors predominated, females outnumbered males, and clonal diversity was possibly underestimated.

The method was immunoSEQ multiplex PCR; TCRdb's version includes in-frame clones alone and lacks a portion of them. The sample consists of more than 110,000 clones, 88% of them appearing once. V lost 10 bases and J 6 bases, leaving 12 bases between the germline ends. The CDR3 spans 11 residues. Per the germline V gene, CDR1 is SNHLY and CDR2 is FYNNEI. This clone was seen a single time. What it binds is unknown. Sample: peripheral blood, taken on day 0 of AZD1222 vaccination. The J gene is TRBJ1-2, the V gene TRBV2; D gene ambiguous. This receptor was taken from an adult in good health. The CDR3 nucleotides are TGTGCCACCCAGATGGGTAATGGCTACACCTTC. Its translation: CATQMGNGYTF.